The rows below give T cell receptor beta chains drawn from one sample of a study of shared T cell receptors in the human thymus. TCRdb keeps only in-frame clones here, not all; method: immunoSEQ multiplex PCR. The data contain roughly 560,000 clones, about 84% of them singletons. A further study also used this sample, focusing on human thymus T cells.

Sequencing used thymocytes. These receptors were obtained from a boy younger than two with a congenital heart defect. Both conserved end residues are part of each CDR3. Fields, in order: J gene, CDR3 length, clone size, D gene, V gene, CDR3 protein, CDR3 DNA. The D gene is left open where the match is weak. The size field is filled for only some rows; it gives once, few, many or a size class.

j_call: TRBJ2-5
cdr3_length: 16
clone_size: -
d_call: -
v_call: TRBV5-1
cdr3_aa: CASSPSAGVRVETQYF
cdr3_nt: TGCGCCAGCAGCCCCTCGGCTGGGGTCAGGGTAGAGACCCAGTACTTC

j_call: TRBJ1-1
cdr3_length: 13
clone_size: few
d_call: -
v_call: TRBV6-5
cdr3_aa: CASSYEGGTEAFF
cdr3_nt: TGTGCCAGCAGTTACGAAGGGGGCACTGAAGCTTTCTTT

j_call: TRBJ2-1
cdr3_length: 15
clone_size: -
d_call: TRBD2
v_call: TRBV7-9
cdr3_aa: CASSLGLAGNNEQFF
cdr3_nt: TGTGCCAGCAGCCTTGGACTAGCGGGGAACAATGAGCAGTTCTTC

j_call: TRBJ2-4
cdr3_length: 13
clone_size: -
d_call: -
v_call: TRBV27
cdr3_aa: CASSPDYQNIQYF
cdr3_nt: TGTGCCAGCAGTCCAGACTATCAAAACATTCAGTACTTC

j_call: TRBJ1-1
cdr3_length: 15
clone_size: few
d_call: -
v_call: TRBV7-9
cdr3_aa: CASSLGAYKNTEAFF
cdr3_nt: TGTGCCAGCAGCTTAGGGGCATACAAGAACACTGAAGCTTTCTTT

j_call: TRBJ2-4
cdr3_length: 18
clone_size: -
d_call: TRBD2
v_call: TRBV15
cdr3_aa: CATSSLDSGGASKNIQYF
cdr3_nt: TGTGCCACCAGCAGTCTGGATAGCGGGGGAGCATCCAAAAACATTCAGTACTTC

j_call: TRBJ2-7
cdr3_length: 15
clone_size: -
d_call: -
v_call: TRBV7-2
cdr3_aa: CASSPTGFGAYEQYF
cdr3_nt: TGTGCCAGCAGCCCAACAGGGTTCGGTGCCTACGAGCAGTACTTC

j_call: TRBJ1-4
cdr3_length: 17
clone_size: -
d_call: TRBD1
v_call: TRBV2
cdr3_aa: CATRTDRSSPTNEKLFF
cdr3_nt: TGTGCCACCCGAACGGACAGGTCAAGTCCAACTAATGAAAAACTGTTTTTT

j_call: TRBJ2-3
cdr3_length: 17
clone_size: -
d_call: TRBD2
v_call: TRBV27
cdr3_aa: CASSLHGLAGGGDTQYF
cdr3_nt: TGTGCCAGCAGTTTACACGGACTAGCGGGAGGAGGGGATACGCAGTATTTT

j_call: TRBJ2-5
cdr3_length: 15
clone_size: -
d_call: TRBD1
v_call: TRBV19
cdr3_aa: CASKGSGQGLETQYF
cdr3_nt: TGTGCCAGTAAGGGGAGCGGACAGGGATTAGAGACCCAGTACTTC

j_call: TRBJ2-1
cdr3_length: 15
clone_size: -
d_call: TRBD1
v_call: TRBV15
cdr3_aa: CATSRRQGAYNEQFF
cdr3_nt: TGTGCCACCAGCAGACGACAGGGCGCCTACAATGAGCAGTTCTTC

j_call: TRBJ2-7
cdr3_length: 14
clone_size: -
d_call: TRBD2
v_call: TRBV7-9
cdr3_aa: CASTFSGERGEQYF
cdr3_nt: TGTGCCAGCACATTTAGCGGGGAGCGGGGCGAGCAGTACTTC

j_call: TRBJ2-2
cdr3_length: 13
clone_size: -
d_call: -
v_call: TRBV19
cdr3_aa: CASSPQGAGELFF
cdr3_nt: TGTGCCAGTAGTCCACAGGGAGCCGGGGAGCTGTTTTTT

j_call: TRBJ1-5
cdr3_length: 14
clone_size: -
d_call: -
v_call: TRBV29-1
cdr3_aa: CSVGRGLANQPQHF
cdr3_nt: TGCAGCGTTGGGCGGGGGCTTGCCAATCAGCCCCAGCATTTT

j_call: TRBJ1-2
cdr3_length: 14
clone_size: -
d_call: -
v_call: TRBV30
cdr3_aa: CAWIPVGEGYGYTF
cdr3_nt: TGTGCCTGGATCCCAGTCGGGGAGGGGTATGGCTACACCTTC

j_call: TRBJ2-7
cdr3_length: 12
clone_size: -
d_call: -
v_call: TRBV11-3
cdr3_aa: CASRLGAYEQYF
cdr3_nt: TGTGCCAGCCGCCTCGGGGCCTACGAGCAGTACTTC

j_call: TRBJ1-2
cdr3_length: 14
clone_size: -
d_call: TRBD1
v_call: TRBV4-3
cdr3_aa: CASSPGTGGWGYTF
cdr3_nt: TGCGCCAGCAGCCCCGGGACAGGGGGATGGGGCTACACCTTC

j_call: TRBJ1-1
cdr3_length: 16
clone_size: -
d_call: -
v_call: TRBV7-6
cdr3_aa: CASSPASGGWITEAFF
cdr3_nt: TGTGCCAGCAGCCCCGCGTCTGGGGGCTGGATCACTGAAGCTTTCTTT

j_call: TRBJ2-7
cdr3_length: 12
clone_size: few
d_call: -
v_call: TRBV27
cdr3_aa: CASSLTGYEQYF
cdr3_nt: TGTGCCAGCAGTCTCACCGGGTACGAGCAGTACTTC

j_call: TRBJ2-7
cdr3_length: 13
clone_size: -
d_call: TRBD2
v_call: TRBV2
cdr3_aa: CASSGLARLGQYF
cdr3_nt: TGTGCCAGCTCGGGACTAGCGCGTTTGGGGCAGTACTTC

j_call: TRBJ1-5
cdr3_length: 13
clone_size: -
d_call: -
v_call: TRBV27
cdr3_aa: CASRQRHNQPQHF
cdr3_nt: TGTGCCTCTCGACAGCGCCACAATCAGCCCCAGCATTTT

j_call: TRBJ2-7
cdr3_length: 11
clone_size: once
d_call: -
v_call: TRBV6-6
cdr3_aa: CASSLRDEQYF
cdr3_nt: TGTGCCAGCAGCTTGCGGGACGAGCAGTACTTC

j_call: TRBJ1-5
cdr3_length: 18
clone_size: -
d_call: -
v_call: TRBV12-5
cdr3_aa: CASAREFGPSKGNQPQHF
cdr3_nt: TGTGCTAGTGCCCGGGAGTTTGGGCCCTCGAAGGGCAATCAGCCCCAGCATTTT

j_call: TRBJ1-4
cdr3_length: 14
clone_size: -
d_call: -
v_call: TRBV7-9
cdr3_aa: CASSSGGASEKLFF
cdr3_nt: TGTGCCAGCAGCTCGGGGGGGGCTAGTGAAAAACTGTTTTTT